These 10 T cell receptor beta chains originate from one sample sequenced in a study of shared clonotypes between healthy human individuals. Using immunoSEQ multiplex PCR, the repertoire was profiled, and TCRdb retains in-frame clones only, with some absent. The table lists hundreds of thousands of clones, about three quarters of them singletons. The sequenced sample consisted of memory CD4+ T cells sorted from blood. Subset here: CD45RA-negative fraction. These receptors were collected from a woman aged 25 to 39 in good health.

A few counts support this clone. The genes are TRBV7-9 and TRBJ2-4, with 8 bases fitting TRBD1. CDR1 and CDR2 (germline): SEHNR, FQNEAQ (reference sequence). V dropped 5 bases and J dropped 0; count of bases not matched to a gene: 6. The CDR3 has 16 amino acids. The CDR3 nucleotides read TGTGCCAGCAGCCAAGGACAGGGTCTAGCCAAAAACATTCAGTACTTC. It yields the protein CASSQGQGLAKNIQYF.

This chain connects TRBV19 to TRBJ1-6; no reliable D call. Trimming stripped 7 bases from V and 8 bases from J, with 12 bases between. The CDR3 totals 13 residues. CDR1 is LNHDA and CDR2 is SQIVND in the germline V gene (reference sequence). CDR3 nucleotides: TGTGCCAGTACCGCGGTAGGTGATTCACCCCTCCACTTT. This translates into CASTAVGDSPLHF.

This clone has only one observation. The genes are TRBV5-1 and TRBJ2-2, with 9 bases that match TRBD2. The CDR3 length is 16 residues. Germline trimming cut 4 bases from V and 1 base from J; bases unmatched to any gene: 5. Germline CDR1 SGHRS, CDR2 YFSETQ. The chain's CDR3 is CASSPQAGGNTGELFF. CDR3 nucleotides: TGCGCCAGCAGCCCTCAAGCGGGAGGGAACACCGGGGAGCTGTTTTTT.

The chain couples TRBV28 to TRBJ1-1; the D is unclear. The CDR3 has 13 residues. Germline V gene sequence: CDR1 MDHEN, CDR2 SYDVKM. The V end lost 6 bases, the J end lost 4 bases, and 12 bases lay between the germline ends. This chain's CDR3 is CASSRLDRTEAFF. The CDR3 coding sequence is TGTGCCAGCAGCCGCCTGGACCGCACTGAAGCTTTCTTT.

The chain employs TRBV2 and TRBJ1-5, with 10 bases identical to TRBD1. CDR3 length: 15 amino acids. J was trimmed by 7 bases and V by 3 bases; bases with no gene match: 6. CDR1 is SNHLY and CDR2 is FYNNEI in the germline V gene. The CDR3 sequence: CASSEDQDRGQPQHF. CDR3 in DNA: TGTGCCAGCAGTGAGGACCAGGACAGGGGGCAGCCCCAGCATTTT.

This rearrangement joins TRBV11-1 to TRBJ2-7; 13 bases line up with TRBD2. There are 15 residues in the CDR3. The V gene end was trimmed by 3 bases and the J gene end by 4 bases; junction bases not matched to a gene: 3. Germline V gene lookup returns CDR1 SGHAT and CDR2 FQDESV (reference sequence). CDR3 amino acids: CASSLWTSGSYEQYF. The CDR3 nucleotides read TGTGCCAGCAGCTTGTGGACTAGCGGGAGTTACGAGCAGTACTTC.

This clone was counted only a few times. The CDR3 DNA sequence: TGTGCCAGTACTGGGCTTAAACAGGGTATCGCCGGGGAGCTGTTTTTT. Amino acid sequence: CASTGLKQGIAGELFF. The chain employs TRBV25-1 and TRBJ2-2, with a tentative D call TRBD1 (6 bases). Looked up from germline, CDR1 is MGHDK and CDR2 is SYGVNS. With 9 bases removed from V and 6 bases from J, the gap between germline ends came to 23 bases. This CDR3 region has 16 residues.

V is TRBV2 and J is TRBJ2-1; perhaps TRBD2 as D (6 bases). V lost 4 bases to trimming and J lost 6 bases, with 13 bases between them. There are 14 residues in the CDR3. Germline CDR1 SNHLY, CDR2 FYNNEI. The chain's CDR3 is CASSARGNPNEQFF. For the CDR3, the DNA is TGTGCCAGCAGTGCCCGGGGGAATCCCAATGAGCAGTTCTTC.

The chain carries TRBV27 and TRBJ2-7, with 7 bases matching TRBD2. The CDR3 runs to 15 residues. The V segment lost 5 bases and the J segment 3 bases; nucleotides outside the gene matches: 10. Germline values: CDR1 MNHEY, CDR2 SMNVEV (reference sequence). The CDR3 spells CASSIRTGLNYEQYF. CDR3 bases: TGTGCCAGCAGTATACGAACGGGACTAAACTACGAGCAGTACTTC.

This chain connects TRBV28 to TRBJ1-1; the D is unclear. V dropped 9 bases and J dropped 3 bases, with 17 bases sitting between them. The CDR3 has 14 amino acids. Germline lookup yields CDR1 MDHEN and CDR2 SYDVKM. The CDR3 DNA follows: TGTGCCAGTGGGCTTAGTAGTATCTACACTGAAGCTTTCTTT. It translates to CASGLSSIYTEAFF.